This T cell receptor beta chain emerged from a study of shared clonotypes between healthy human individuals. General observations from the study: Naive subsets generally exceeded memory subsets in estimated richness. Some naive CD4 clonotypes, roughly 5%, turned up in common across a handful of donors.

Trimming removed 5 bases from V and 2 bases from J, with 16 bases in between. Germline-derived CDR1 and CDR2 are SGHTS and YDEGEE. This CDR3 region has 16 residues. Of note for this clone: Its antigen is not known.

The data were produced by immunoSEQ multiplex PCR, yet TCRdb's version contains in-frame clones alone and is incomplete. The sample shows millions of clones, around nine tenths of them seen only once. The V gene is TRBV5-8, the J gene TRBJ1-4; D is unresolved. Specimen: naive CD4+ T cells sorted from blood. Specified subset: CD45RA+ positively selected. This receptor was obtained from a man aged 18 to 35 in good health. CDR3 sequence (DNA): TGTGCCAGCAGGAAAGGAGAGATTGGGACTAATGAAAAACTGTTTTTT. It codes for CASRKGEIGTNEKLFF.